This T cell receptor beta chain was documented in a study of cytomegalovirus exposure and HLA in healthy donors. As for the study in general: There were under 140 million unique TCR beta sequences, drawn from 180 million or so T cells, in an earlier analysis. Among about 380 genotyped donors, around 80% fell in the Caucasian-associated ancestry cluster. Study outcomes and limitations: An analysis done earlier found most TCR beta V segments productive about 90% or about 30% of the time. A missense variant in DCLRE1C was later tied to TCR beta V- and J-gene trimming.

Note on this clone: The antigen is not known.

PCR employed 60 Vbeta and 13 Jbeta primers. The data were produced by immunoSEQ multiplex PCR, yet TCRdb's version contains in-frame clones alone and is incomplete. The sample records 95,000 to 120,000 clones, about 61% being singletons. V lost 0 bases and J 10 bases, leaving 4 bases between the germline ends. The length of the CDR3 is 11 residues. The chain employs TRBV23-1 and TRBJ1-3, with D hard to call. TRBV23-1 is an ORF, and what it does is uncertain. The material sequenced was PBMCs. The source is a man in his late teens or twenties in good health and CMV-seropositive. CDR3 DNA sequence: TGCGCCAGCAGTCAATCCGGGACCATATATTTT. Amino acids: CASSQSGTIYF.